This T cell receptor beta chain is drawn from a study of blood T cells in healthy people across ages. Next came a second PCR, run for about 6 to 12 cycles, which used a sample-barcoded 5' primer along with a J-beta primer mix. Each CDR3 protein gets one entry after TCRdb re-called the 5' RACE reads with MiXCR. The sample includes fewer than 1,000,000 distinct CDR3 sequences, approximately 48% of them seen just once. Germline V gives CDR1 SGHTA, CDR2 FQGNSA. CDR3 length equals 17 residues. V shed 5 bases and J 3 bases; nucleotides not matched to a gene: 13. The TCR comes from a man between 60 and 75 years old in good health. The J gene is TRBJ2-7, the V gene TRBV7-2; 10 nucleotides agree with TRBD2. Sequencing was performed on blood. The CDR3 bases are TGTGCCAGCAGCCTAAGAAAAATAGCGGGGGGATACTACGAGCAGTACTTC. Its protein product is CASSLRKIAGGYYEQYF.